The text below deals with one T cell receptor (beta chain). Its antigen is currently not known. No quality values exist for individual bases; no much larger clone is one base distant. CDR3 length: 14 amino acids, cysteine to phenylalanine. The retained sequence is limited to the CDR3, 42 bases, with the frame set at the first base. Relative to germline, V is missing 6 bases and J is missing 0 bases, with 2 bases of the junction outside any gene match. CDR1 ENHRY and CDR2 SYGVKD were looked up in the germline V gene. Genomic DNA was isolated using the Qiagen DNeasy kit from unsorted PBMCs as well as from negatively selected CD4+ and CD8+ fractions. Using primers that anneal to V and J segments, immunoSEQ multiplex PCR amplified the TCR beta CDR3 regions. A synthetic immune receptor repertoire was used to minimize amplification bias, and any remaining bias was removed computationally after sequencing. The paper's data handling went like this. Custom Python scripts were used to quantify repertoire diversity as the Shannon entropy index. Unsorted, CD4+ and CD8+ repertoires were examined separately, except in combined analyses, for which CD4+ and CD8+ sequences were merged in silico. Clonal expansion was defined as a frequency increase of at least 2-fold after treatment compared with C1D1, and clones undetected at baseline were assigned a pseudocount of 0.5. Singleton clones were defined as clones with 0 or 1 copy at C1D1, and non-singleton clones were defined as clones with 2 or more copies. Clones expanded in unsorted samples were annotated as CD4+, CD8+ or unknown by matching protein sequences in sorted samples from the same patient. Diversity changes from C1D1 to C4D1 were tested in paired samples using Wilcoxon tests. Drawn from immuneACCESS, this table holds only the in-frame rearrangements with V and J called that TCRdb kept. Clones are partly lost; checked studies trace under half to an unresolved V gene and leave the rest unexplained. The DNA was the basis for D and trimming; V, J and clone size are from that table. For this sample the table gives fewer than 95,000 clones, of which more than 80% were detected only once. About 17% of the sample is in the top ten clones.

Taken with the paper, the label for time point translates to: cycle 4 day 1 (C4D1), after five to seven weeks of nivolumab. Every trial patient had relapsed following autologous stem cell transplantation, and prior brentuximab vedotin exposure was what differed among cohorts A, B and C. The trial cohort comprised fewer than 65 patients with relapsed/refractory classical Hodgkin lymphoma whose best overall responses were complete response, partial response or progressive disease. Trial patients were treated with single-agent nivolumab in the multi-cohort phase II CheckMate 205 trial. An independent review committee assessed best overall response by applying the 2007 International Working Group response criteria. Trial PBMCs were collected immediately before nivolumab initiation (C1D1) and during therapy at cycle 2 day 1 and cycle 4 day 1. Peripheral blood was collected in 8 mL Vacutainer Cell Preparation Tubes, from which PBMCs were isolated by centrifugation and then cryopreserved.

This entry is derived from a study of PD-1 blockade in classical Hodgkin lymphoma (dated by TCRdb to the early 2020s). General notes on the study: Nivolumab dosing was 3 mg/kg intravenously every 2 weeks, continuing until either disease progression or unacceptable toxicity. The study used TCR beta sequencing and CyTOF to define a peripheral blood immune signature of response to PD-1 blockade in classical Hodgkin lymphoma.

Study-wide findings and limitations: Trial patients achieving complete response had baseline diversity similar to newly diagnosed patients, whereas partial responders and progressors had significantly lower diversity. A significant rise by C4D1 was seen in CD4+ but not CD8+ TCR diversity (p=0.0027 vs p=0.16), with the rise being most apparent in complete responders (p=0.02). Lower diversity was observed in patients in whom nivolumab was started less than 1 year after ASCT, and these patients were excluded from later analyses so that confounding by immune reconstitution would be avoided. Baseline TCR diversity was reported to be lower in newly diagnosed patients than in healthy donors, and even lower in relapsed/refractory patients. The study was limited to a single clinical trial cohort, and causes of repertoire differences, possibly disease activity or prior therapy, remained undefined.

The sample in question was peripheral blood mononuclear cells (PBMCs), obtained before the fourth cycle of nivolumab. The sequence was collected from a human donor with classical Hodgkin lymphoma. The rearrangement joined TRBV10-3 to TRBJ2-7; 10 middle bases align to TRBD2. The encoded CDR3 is CAIRAGGSSYEQYF. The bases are TGTGCCATCAGAGCGGGGGGGAGCTCCTACGAGCAGTACTTC.